This TCR beta chain was documented in a study of T cell changes during pregnancy in multiple sclerosis. The CDR3 is made up of 14 amino acids. Trimming stripped 3 bases from V and 5 bases from J, with 10 bases between. Germline CDR1 reads SEHNR; CDR2 reads FQNEAQ (reference sequence). Data came from immunoSEQ multiplex PCR; TCRdb stores just in-frame clones and leaves some out. In the table there are some 52,000 clones, around 92% of which are singletons. This receptor was obtained from a female donor with multiple sclerosis, enrolled in a pregnancy study. The gene calls are TRBV7-9 and TRBJ1-4, with TRBD1 as a possible D gene (5 bases). The sequencing here drew on CD4+ T cells from peripheral blood mononuclear cells, taken in the third trimester of pregnancy. CDR3: CASSFRVENEKLFF. The CDR3 DNA reads TGTGCCAGCAGCTTCAGGGTGGAAAATGAAAAACTGTTTTTT.